This record looks at one TCR beta chain sequence and its context. Its antigen is as yet unknown. The junction differs from germline at one of its ends, possibly a read error. These data originate in a study of molecular identifiers for immune sequencing clone quantification. In the study overall: Five aliquots were made in replicates from the RNA of approximately 20,000 or 98,000 naive CD8 cells, and four were sequenced. Study findings and constraints: The study found clones above 20 RNA copies held over 98% of effector molecules and under 1% in naive cells.

One entry per CDR3 protein results from TCRdb running MiXCR on the PCR reads. The sample records approximately 680,000 distinct CDR3 sequences, about 25% being singletons. Sorting recovered naive CD8 T cells on a CD8+CD4-CCR7+CD45RA+ profile. Germline V gene data show CDR1 as SGHDT and CDR2 as YYEEEE. CDR3 length equals 15 residues. Specimen: naive CD8+ T cells from blood, with Jurkat cell RNA spiked in. The subset: FACS-sorted CD8+CD4-CCR7+CD45RA+ naive T cells. The TCR was taken from a human donor in good health. Some libraries in this study had Jurkat cell RNA spiked in. V gene TRBV5-6 combines with J gene TRBJ2-3; a possible D gene is TRBD2 (6 bases). CDR3 nucleotides: TGTGCCAGCAGCGGGGAGGTCGGAAGCACAGGTACGCAGTATTTT. Translation: CASSGEVGSTGTQYF. The whole variable domain, remainder taken from reference TRBV5-6 and TRBJ2-3, is DAGVTQSPTHLIKTRGQQVTLRCSPKSGHDTVSWYQQALGQGPQFIFQYYEEEERQRGNFPDRFSGHQFPNYSSELNVNALLLGDSALYLCASSGEVGSTGTQYFGPGTRLTVL.